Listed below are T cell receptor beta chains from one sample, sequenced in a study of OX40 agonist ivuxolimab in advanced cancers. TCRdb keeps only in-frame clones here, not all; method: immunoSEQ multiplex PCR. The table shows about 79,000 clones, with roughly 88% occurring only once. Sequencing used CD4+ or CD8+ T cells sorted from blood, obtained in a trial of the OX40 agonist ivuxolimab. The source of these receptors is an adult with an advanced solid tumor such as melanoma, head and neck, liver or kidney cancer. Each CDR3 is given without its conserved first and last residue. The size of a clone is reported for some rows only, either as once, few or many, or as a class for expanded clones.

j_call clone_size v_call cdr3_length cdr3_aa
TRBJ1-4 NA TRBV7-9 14 ASSPLGQGGFEKLF
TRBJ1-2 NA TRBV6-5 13 ASRSQGARNGGYT
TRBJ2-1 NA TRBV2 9 ASSTRQGQF
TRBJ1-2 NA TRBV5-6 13 ASSFVGFLDYGYT
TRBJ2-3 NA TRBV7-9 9 ASSFQDTQY
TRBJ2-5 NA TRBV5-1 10 ASSPYQETQY
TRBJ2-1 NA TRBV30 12 AWRSGAPTYEQF
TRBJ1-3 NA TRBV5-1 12 ASSLGTAGNTIY
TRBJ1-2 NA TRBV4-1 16 ASSHSGPEGAANYGYT
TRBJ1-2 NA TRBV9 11 ASNPPAGYGYT
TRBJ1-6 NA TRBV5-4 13 ASRAGLSYNSPLH
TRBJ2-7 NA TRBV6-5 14 ASSYSAAGGGYEQY
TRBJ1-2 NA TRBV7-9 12 ASSTDRANYGYT
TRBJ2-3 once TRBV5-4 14 ASSSRTGALTDTQY
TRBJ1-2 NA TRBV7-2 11 ASSLRGRNGYT
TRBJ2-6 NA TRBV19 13 ASSITGAGANVLT
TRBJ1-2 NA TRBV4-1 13 ASSSPVEGNYGYT
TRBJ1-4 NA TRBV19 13 ASSSLGPTNEKLF
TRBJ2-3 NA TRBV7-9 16 ASSTRGLAGGPGDTQY
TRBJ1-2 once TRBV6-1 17 ASSESFGAARQTNYGYT
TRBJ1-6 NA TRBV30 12 AWSRGQGRSPLH
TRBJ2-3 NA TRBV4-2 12 ASSQDDNTDTQY
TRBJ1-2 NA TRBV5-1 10 ASSSDYYGYT
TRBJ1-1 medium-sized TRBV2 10 ASTWGYTEAF
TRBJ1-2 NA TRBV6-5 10 ASKRASYGYT
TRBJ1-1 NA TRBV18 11 ASSPRQASEAF
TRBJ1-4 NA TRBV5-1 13 ASRRWEAINEKLF
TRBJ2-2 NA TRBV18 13 ASSPRTANTGELF
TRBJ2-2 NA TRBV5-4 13 ASSAVSGDTGELF
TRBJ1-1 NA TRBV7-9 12 ASSQQGASTEAF
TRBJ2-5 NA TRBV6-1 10 ASSEVLETQY
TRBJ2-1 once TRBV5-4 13 ASSSRTSSYNEQF
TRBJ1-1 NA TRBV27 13 ASSPWGRGNTEAF
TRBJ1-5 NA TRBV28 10 ASSSQGMPQH
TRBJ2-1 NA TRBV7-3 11 ASSLTHGDEQF